This TCR beta chain was sequenced in a study of CD8+ T cells in alopecia areata. For the study at large: Treatment of the treated patients consisted of oral tofacitinib, 5 to 10 mg twice daily. Findings and caveats of the study: Normal skin contains resident alphabeta T cells, and these are also sequenced in scalp samples. Whether baseline CD8+ expansion is linked to response remains uncertain, given a single nonresponder.

The treatment is: oral pan-JAK inhibitor, 5-10 mg twice daily. Sorting from PBMCs produced CD4+ and CD8+ T cells. Investigators isolated RNA and reverse transcribed it into cDNA to act as the sequencing template. The repertoire was sequenced with immunoSEQ multiplex PCR; TCRdb's copy has only in-frame clones and lacks some. This sample has some 190,000 clones; roughly three fifths occur once, and the top ten carry about 1.3%. The CDR3 contains 15 residues. After removal of 1 base from V and 6 bases from J, the junction contained 5 bases not matched to a gene. Looked up from germline, CDR1 is LNHNV and CDR2 is YYDKDF (reference sequence). This clone was seen a single time. Its antigen is not identified.

The material sequenced was CD4+ T cells sorted from blood, taken between weeks 47 and 50, from a patient treated with tofacitinib. The chain recombines TRBV15 with TRBJ1-5; 8 bases are shared with TRBD1. The source of this sequence is a human donor with alopecia areata. The CDR3 DNA sequence: TGTGCCACCAGCAGAGGGGGACAGGACGGTCAGCCCCAGCATTTT. Its translation: CATSRGGQDGQPQHF. The full variable domain, in which reference TRBV15 and TRBJ1-5 provide the parts outside the CDR3, is DAMVIQNPRYQVTQFGKPVTLSCSQTLNHNVMYWYQQKSSQAPKLLFHYYDKDFNNEADTPDNFQSRRPNTSFCFLDIRSPGLGDTAMYLCATSRGGQDGQPQHFGDGTRLSIL.